The rows below give T cell receptor beta chains drawn from one sample of a study of CD8 T cells in ankylosing spondylitis. In TCRdb, the 5' RACE reads were re-called with MiXCR into one record per CDR3 protein. The sample records some 800,000 distinct CDR3 sequences, 10% to 15% being singletons. The specimen sequenced was blood, either unsorted or a sorted T cell fraction (not recorded which). The receptors originated from a male donor with ankylosing spondylitis. Both conserved end residues are part of each CDR3.

v_call,j_call,cdr3_aa
TRBV15,TRBJ2-7,CATSRTPGTASSYEQYF
TRBV5-1,TRBJ2-7,CASSFDKSYEQYF
TRBV6-1,TRBJ2-1,CASSTRGLADNEQFF
TRBV29-1,TRBJ1-1,CSVEGGTGWTEAFF
TRBV4-3,TRBJ1-1,CASSRTPAGGEAFF
TRBV28,TRBJ1-4,CASSPGGASTNEKLFF
TRBV5-8,TRBJ2-3,CASRDGAIDTQYF
TRBV10-3,TRBJ1-2,CATWGDNYGYTF
TRBV15,TRBJ2-1,CATRTRTGGILNEQFF
TRBV7-9,TRBJ2-7,CASSPVGSSARYEQYF
TRBV5-1,TRBJ2-1,CASSPDRGNEQFF
TRBV7-2,TRBJ2-7,CASSLMWTGGYEQYF
TRBV20-1,TRBJ2-3,CSARSRTMTTDTQYF
TRBV7-9,TRBJ2-7,CASSINRGYTDEQYF
TRBV7-9,TRBJ2-4,CASSFSRGNIQYF
TRBV9,TRBJ1-2,CASSVWTGEYGGYTF
TRBV20-1,TRBJ2-7,CSARRGPVGLAGEQYF
TRBV29-1,TRBJ2-1,CSVQGAGSYNEQFF
TRBV6-1,TRBJ2-7,CASSPDGEEYEQYF
TRBV20-1,TRBJ2-4,CSAGDLAKNIQYF
TRBV5-1,TRBJ2-5,CASSFPGEETQYF
TRBV28,TRBJ2-5,CASSPRDSDAETQYF
TRBV20-1,TRBJ2-4,CSACHFAARNIQYF
TRBV4-3,TRBJ2-1,CASSQGDRLDNEQFF
TRBV5-5,TRBJ2-7,CASSLGSGNEQYF
TRBV6-5,TRBJ1-2,CASSYSSWGFDYGYTF
TRBV3-1,TRBJ1-3,CASSQQGPPGNTIYF
TRBV20-1,TRBJ2-3,CSAPRTSAGPGTQYF
TRBV12-3/TRBV12-4,TRBJ1-2,CASRPNTVLSTGYTF
TRBV2,TRBJ2-2,CASSPHQPSAGELFF
TRBV7-9,TRBJ2-7,CASSGGTSGYSYEQYF
TRBV5-1,TRBJ2-1,CASRPTGLGGYEQFF
TRBV20-1,TRBJ2-1,CSASATLEQFF
TRBV4-3,TRBJ2-7,CASSQAWAMDGYSYEQYF
TRBV5-1,TRBJ1-4,CASSLGNRGVNGKLFF
TRBV7-2,TRBJ1-1,CASVRGQAGTEAFF
TRBV10-2,TRBJ2-7,CASSGDGTYEQYF
TRBV4-2,TRBJ2-7,CASSQGTRFGTGDEQYF
TRBV29-1,TRBJ1-1,CSVAPILNTEAFF
TRBV20-1,TRBJ2-1,CSARDLSIGRGVWERLYNEQFF
TRBV20-1,TRBJ1-5,CSATLGGVYSNQPQHF
TRBV4-3,TRBJ2-6,CASSRDPGANVLTF
TRBV20-1,TRBJ2-3,CSASPSGNTDTQYF
TRBV6-2/TRBV6-3,TRBJ2-1,CASSYSESSYNEQFF
TRBV29-1,TRBJ2-3,CSVDRARTDTQYF
TRBV28,TRBJ1-1,CASSFKLLPAGQADTEAFF
TRBV7-2,TRBJ2-2,CASSLADRAGGELFF
TRBV27,TRBJ1-2,CASSIRGTGIGYTF
TRBV6-1,TRBJ1-6,CASTRIDGATLHF
TRBV7-2,TRBJ2-3,CASSLRTGSPDTQYF
TRBV10-3,TRBJ2-2,CATQEGTGELFF
TRBV20-1,TRBJ2-1,CSAGTGAPNEQFF